A selection of T cell receptor beta chains follows, all from one sample in a study of CD8+CD57+ T cells in acquired aplastic anemia. TCRdb fed the reads into MiXCR, producing one record per CDR3 protein. The data show a few hundred thousand distinct CDR3 sequences, with around 68% seen just once and 4% held by the top ten. The specimen was sorted CD4+, CD8+, or CD8+CD57+ T cells (not recorded which) from PBMCs. These TCRs come from a human donor in good health, serving as a control. CDR3s leave out the opening cysteine and the closing phenylalanine or tryptophan. Each record gives: V gene, CDR3 protein.

V gene: TRBV11-1; CDR3 protein: ASSNRGMSSYNEQF
V gene: TRBV7-9; CDR3 protein: ASSVATRGHSDGH
V gene: TRBV29-1; CDR3 protein: SVGAGINYGYT
V gene: TRBV5-4; CDR3 protein: ASSLTSGGHQETQY
V gene: TRBV7-2; CDR3 protein: ASSSFGGNTEAF
V gene: TRBV30; CDR3 protein: AWSVGQDLYGYT
V gene: TRBV11-2; CDR3 protein: ASSLGVMDTEAF
V gene: TRBV9; CDR3 protein: ASSPGEGRATKSIY
V gene: TRBV10-1; CDR3 protein: ASSDQTVPTDTQY
V gene: TRBV7-2; CDR3 protein: ASSPSGLAYGQY
V gene: TRBV7-9; CDR3 protein: ASRIRGGANYGQLF
V gene: TRBV6-5; CDR3 protein: AINESISGGRTYEQY
V gene: TRBV7-3; CDR3 protein: ASSATGGTGEL
V gene: TRBV7-2; CDR3 protein: ASSPSIQASGNAIY
V gene: TRBV4-1; CDR3 protein: ASSQGLETYNEQF
V gene: TRBV3-2; CDR3 protein: ASSQDEEDNEQF
V gene: TRBV5-1; CDR3 protein: ASSPDRVHDGYT
V gene: TRBV20-1; CDR3 protein: SALSVTLNNEQY
V gene: TRBV19; CDR3 protein: ASGQGGSEQF
V gene: TRBV7-8; CDR3 protein: ASSLSGAAEEQY
V gene: TRBV11-2; CDR3 protein: ASSLHRRDFLDQY
V gene: TRBV7-9; CDR3 protein: ASSLEGGTEAF
V gene: TRBV7-2; CDR3 protein: ASSSTGLAAYEQY
V gene: TRBV3-1; CDR3 protein: ASSQDRVSGYT
V gene: TRBV5-1; CDR3 protein: ASGTGQGANQY
V gene: TRBV9; CDR3 protein: ASSIKQGASTNEKLF
V gene: TRBV7-9; CDR3 protein: ASSMLAGCTDTQY
V gene: TRBV19; CDR3 protein: ASSIGAVGGANEAF
V gene: TRBV4-1; CDR3 protein: ASSQDRAASYEQY
V gene: TRBV5-1; CDR3 protein: ASSSGQNINEQY
V gene: TRBV5-1; CDR3 protein: ASSLARGVTEAF
V gene: TRBV10-1; CDR3 protein: ASSYLRDGGGGTQY
V gene: TRBV7-2; CDR3 protein: ARRIAGRGEYTVQF
V gene: TRBV5-1; CDR3 protein: ASSFSLSASAEAF
V gene: TRBV7-2; CDR3 protein: ASSPAGIHGYT
V gene: TRBV20-1; CDR3 protein: SASSIRTASNYGYT
V gene: TRBV6-2/TRBV6-3; CDR3 protein: ATYGAGYTEAF
V gene: TRBV29-1; CDR3 protein: SVEVSGQGANEQY
V gene: TRBV9; CDR3 protein: ASRIGAGVDTEAF
V gene: TRBV10-2; CDR3 protein: ASSETSGQEQYGYT
V gene: TRBV10-3; CDR3 protein: AINGGLNYAHT
V gene: TRBV7-9; CDR3 protein: ASSENGTES